These 10 T cell receptor beta chains originate from one sample sequenced in a study of T cell repertoires in cytomegalovirus infection. TCRdb reprocessed the reads via MiXCR and lists one record per CDR3 protein. This repertoire shows about 680,000 distinct CDR3 sequences, 24% found once; its top ten account for 8%. Sequences were obtained from CD8+ T cells from PBMCs. The source of these receptors is a human donor in good health (CMV status not recorded). Some clones in this sample may be carry-over from other donors' samples.

This sequence joins TRBV11-3 and TRBJ2-2; D is perhaps TRBD1 (6 bases). Trimming pared 4 bases from V and 5 bases from J, leaving 17 bases between. Germline CDR1 reads SGHNT; CDR2 reads YENEEA. The CDR3 covers 16 residues. The CDR3 sequence: CASSSRGTKLTGELFF. The DNA for the CDR3 is TGTGCCAGCAGCTCAAGGGGGACAAAGCTAACCGGGGAGCTGTTTTTT.

This clonotype was observed a handful of times. The V gene is TRBV20-1, the J gene TRBJ1-5; D perhaps matches TRBD1 (5 bases). Germline-derived CDR1 and CDR2 are DFQATT and SNEGSKA (reference sequence). With 4 bases removed from V and 0 bases from J, the gap between germline ends came to 13 bases. This CDR3 is built from 15 residues. CDR3 loop: CSATDKAYSNQPQHF. The CDR3 nucleotides read TGCAGTGCTACGGACAAGGCTTATAGCAATCAGCCCCAGCATTTT.

The chain recombines TRBV10-3 with TRBJ2-1; no firm D call. The CDR3 sequence is 12 residues long. Germline CDR1 reads ENHRY; CDR2 reads SYGVKD. The ends were cut back, 0 bases at V and 8 bases at J, with 5 bases in the middle. CDR3 residues: CAISESGDEQFF. CDR3 DNA: TGTGCCATCAGTGAGTCCGGTGATGAGCAGTTCTTC.

This clonotype was seen ten or more times. This chain uses TRBV12-5 with TRBJ2-1; 7 bases are shared with TRBD2. The CDR3 runs to 15 residues. Germline V gene data show CDR1 as LGHNT and CDR2 as FRNRAP. Germline trimming cut 4 bases from V and 8 bases from J; bases unmatched to any gene: 11. CDR3 region: CASGSGGRGGHEQFF. The CDR3 nucleotides are TGTGCTAGTGGTTCTGGTGGGAGGGGAGGGCATGAGCAGTTCTTC.

CDR3 amino acids: CAISSLKADRGIYEQYV. CDR3 bases: TGTGCCATCAGTTCACTGAAAGCGGACAGAGGTATCTACGAGCAGTACGTC. The chain combines TRBV10-3 with TRBJ2-7, with D tentatively TRBD1 (6 bases). The V gene lost 5 bases and the J gene lost 3 bases, with 23 bases spanning the gap. Germline CDR1 is ENHRY and CDR2 is SYGVKD. CDR3 length: 17 residues.

This clonotype was detected a few times. V gene TRBV28 combines with J gene TRBJ1-6; D might be TRBD1 (5 bases). The CDR3 consists of 15 residues. The V end was cut by 4 bases, the J end by 7 bases, with 14 bases between. Germline CDR1 reads MDHEN; CDR2 reads SYDVKM. CDR3 sequence: CASSSRTRRNSPLHF. CDR3 nucleotides: TGTGCCAGCAGTTCAAGGACAAGGAGGAATTCACCCCTCCACTTT.

V gene TRBV20-1 combines with J gene TRBJ2-2, with TRBD1 matching over 8 bases. The V and J ends lost 1 base and 7 bases, in that order; junction bases with no gene match: 8. The length of the CDR3 is 15 residues. Germline V lookup: CDR1 DFQATT, CDR2 SNEGSKA (reference sequence). The chain's CDR3 is CSARGLTGASGELFF. CDR3 DNA sequence: TGCAGTGCTAGAGGACTGACAGGGGCAAGCGGGGAGCTGTTTTTT.

The chain links TRBV29-1 to TRBJ2-3; maybe TRBD2 (6 bases). The V and J ends lost 3 bases and 4 bases respectively, with 11 bases between them. Germline CDR1 reads SQVTM; CDR2 reads ANQGSEA. The length of the CDR3 is 13 residues. CDR3 DNA sequence: TGCAGCGTTGACCGGGGAGGAGCAGATACGCAGTATTTT. This encodes CSVDRGGADTQYF.

In its sample, this clonotype was seen many times. The CDR3 coding sequence is TGTGCCAGCAGTCTAGCGGGGGGGATCAATGAGCAGTTCTTC. Protein product: CASSLAGGINEQFF. The chain links TRBV7-9 to TRBJ2-1; 12 nucleotides agree with TRBD2. The CDR3 covers 14 residues. The germline gives CDR1 SEHNR, CDR2 FQNEAQ (reference sequence). The ends lost 6 bases at V and 6 bases at J; junction bases unmatched: 3. Full variable domain (rest looked up from reference TRBV7-9 and TRBJ2-1): DTGVSQNPRHKITKRGQNVTFRCDPISEHNRLYWYRQTLGQGPEFLTYFQNEAQLEKSRLLSDRFSAERPKGSFSTLEIQRTEQGDSAMYLCASSLAGGINEQFFGPGTRLTVL.

The chain has TRBV7-9 and TRBJ2-5; 8 bases map to TRBD1. Trimming cost V 5 bases and J 8 bases; bases outside gene matches: 4. CDR1 is SEHNR, CDR2 FQNEAQ, per germline (reference sequence). CDR3 length: 12 amino acids. The DNA for the CDR3 is TGTGCCAGCAGCCGAGGGACAGGAACCCAGTACTTC. Amino acids: CASSRGTGTQYF. The complete variable domain, with remaining parts taken from reference TRBV7-9 and TRBJ2-5, reads DTGVSQNPRHKITKRGQNVTFRCDPISEHNRLYWYRQTLGQGPEFLTYFQNEAQLEKSRLLSDRFSAERPKGSFSTLEIQRTEQGDSAMYLCASSRGTGTQYFGPGTRLLVL.